This entry describes one T cell receptor (beta chain). Its antigen is still unknown. Germline loops: CDR1 GTSNPN, CDR2 SVGIG (reference sequence). This CDR3 is built from 14 residues. V lost 7 bases to trimming and J lost 3 bases; unmatched junction nucleotides: 10. The sample comes from a study of T cells after yellow fever vaccination. Whole-study findings and limits: Contamination of FACS-sorted repertoires by abundant clonotypes from the bulk population could occur.

TCRdb ran MiXCR on the 5' RACE reads and lists one entry per CDR3 protein. The sample holds under 700,000 distinct CDR3 sequences; less than 20% are singletons and the top ten take 17%. This material consisted of PBMCs, taken about 5 days after the first yellow fever vaccination. The chain has TRBV30 and TRBJ2-5; 8 nucleotides agree with TRBD2. This sequence originates from a man younger than 35 who received the YFV17D yellow fever vaccine. CDR3 coding DNA: TGTGCCTTGGACCTGGGGCGGGGGGAAGAGACCCAGTACTTC. Translation gives CALDLGRGEETQYF.